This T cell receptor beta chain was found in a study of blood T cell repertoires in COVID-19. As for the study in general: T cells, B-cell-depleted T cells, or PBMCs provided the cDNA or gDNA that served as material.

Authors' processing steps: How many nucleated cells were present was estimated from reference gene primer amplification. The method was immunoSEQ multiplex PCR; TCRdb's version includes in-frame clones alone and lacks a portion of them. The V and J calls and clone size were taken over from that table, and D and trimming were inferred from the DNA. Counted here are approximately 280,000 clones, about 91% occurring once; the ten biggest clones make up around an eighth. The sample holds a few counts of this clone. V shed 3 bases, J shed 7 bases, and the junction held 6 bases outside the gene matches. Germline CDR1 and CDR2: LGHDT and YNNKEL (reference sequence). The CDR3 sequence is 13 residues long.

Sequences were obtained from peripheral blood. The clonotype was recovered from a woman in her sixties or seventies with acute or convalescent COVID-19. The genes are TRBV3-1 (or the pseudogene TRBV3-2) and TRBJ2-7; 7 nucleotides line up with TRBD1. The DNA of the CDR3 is TGTGCCAGCAGCCAGACAGGGTCTTGGGAGCAGTACTTC. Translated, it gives CASSQTGSWEQYF.